The sequence of this T cell receptor beta chain was determined in a study of blood T cells in healthy people across ages. Primers used in a second PCR of about 7 to 12 cycles were a sample-barcoded 5' primer and a J-beta primer mix. TCRdb analysed the 5' RACE reads with MiXCR anew, one entry per CDR3 protein. Among about 1.4 million distinct CDR3 sequences listed, 45% to 70% were seen once. Germline CDR1 is SNHLY and CDR2 is FYNNEI. V shed 6 bases and J shed 0 bases, with 13 bases lying between them. This CDR3 is 15 amino acids long. The TCR originated in a man aged 18 to 29 in good health. The source material was blood. The chain recombines TRBV2 with TRBJ2-3; D gene uncertain. CDR3 sequence reads: CASSLRIPSTDTQYF. CDR3 sequence (DNA): TGTGCCAGCAGCCTCCGGATTCCTAGCACAGATACGCAGTATTTT.